This is a list of T cell receptor beta chains from one sample in a study of shared clonotypes between healthy human individuals. TCRdb keeps only in-frame clones here, not all; method: immunoSEQ multiplex PCR. This table holds more than 2,000,000 clones, more than 90% found once. Sample: naive CD4+ T cells sorted from blood. Receptor source: a man aged 18 to 30 in good health. The CDR3 runs from the conserved cysteine through the conserved F or W. D genes are given only for firm matches. Clone size, where shown, is once, few, many, or a class for clones that have expanded.

size: NA
D: NA
V: TRBV4-1
J: TRBJ2-5
DNA: TGCGCCAGCAGCCAAATAGGATTGGGGGCCCAGTACTTC
CDR3: CASSQIGLGAQYF

size: NA
D: NA
V: TRBV30
J: TRBJ1-4
DNA: TGTGCCTGGAGTGTAGGTAGTGGACTGTTTTTT
CDR3: CAWSVGSGLFF

size: NA
D: NA
V: TRBV27
J: TRBJ2-6
DNA: TGTGCCAGCAGTCCTCCGCAAATCCCTGGGGCCAACGTCCTGACTTTC
CDR3: CASSPPQIPGANVLTF

size: NA
D: NA
V: TRBV7-9
J: TRBJ1-1
DNA: TGTGCCAGCAGCTCCGCCGGACGTACGAACACTGAAGCTTTCTTT
CDR3: CASSSAGRTNTEAFF

size: NA
D: NA
V: TRBV7-2
J: TRBJ2-5
DNA: TGTGCCAGCAGCTTAGAGACCCAGTACTTC
CDR3: CASSLETQYF

size: NA
D: NA
V: TRBV6-5
J: TRBJ1-1
DNA: TGTGCCAGTAAGCGGGCTGAAGCTTTCTTT
CDR3: CASKRAEAFF

size: NA
D: NA
V: TRBV30
J: TRBJ1-2
DNA: TGTGCCTGGAGGAGCGCCCCCGGCTATGGCTACACCTTC
CDR3: CAWRSAPGYGYTF

size: NA
D: TRBD2
V: TRBV29-1
J: TRBJ2-3
DNA: TGCAGCGTTGTTGGGAGGGCCACAGATACGCAGTATTTT
CDR3: CSVVGRATDTQYF

size: NA
D: NA
V: TRBV6-6
J: TRBJ1-1
DNA: TGTGCCAGCAGAGAGGACCCAACTAGGGGGGCTTTCTTT
CDR3: CASREDPTRGAFF

size: NA
D: NA
V: TRBV11-2
J: TRBJ2-2
DNA: TGTGCCAGCAGACCCTGGACGGGTAGCACCGGGGAGCTGTTTTTT
CDR3: CASRPWTGSTGELFF

size: few
D: TRBD1
V: TRBV10-3
J: TRBJ1-2
DNA: TGTGCCATCAGTGGGGGACAGGGGTACGGCTACACCTTC
CDR3: CAISGGQGYGYTF

size: NA
D: NA
V: TRBV11-2
J: TRBJ2-7
DNA: TGTGCCAGCAGCTTAGGTGCGGAATACGAGCAGTACTTC
CDR3: CASSLGAEYEQYF

size: NA
D: NA
V: TRBV30
J: TRBJ2-1
DNA: TGTGCCTGGAGTGCGCCGGGACGGCCCGTCAATGAGCAGTTCTTC
CDR3: CAWSAPGRPVNEQFF

size: NA
D: NA
V: TRBV6-5
J: TRBJ2-3
DNA: TGTGCCAGCAGGGACGTCGATACGCAGTATTTT
CDR3: CASRDVDTQYF

size: NA
D: NA
V: TRBV7-2
J: TRBJ1-2
DNA: TGTGCCAGCAGCTTAGCGCACAGGGCTGACTATGGCTACACCTTC
CDR3: CASSLAHRADYGYTF

size: NA
D: NA
V: TRBV27
J: TRBJ1-5
DNA: TGTGCCAGCAGGGGATCGCATAGCAATCAGCCCCAGCATTTT
CDR3: CASRGSHSNQPQHF

size: NA
D: TRBD1
V: TRBV19
J: TRBJ2-2
DNA: TGTGCCAGTAGCCGTACAGGGGGGACGTCCGGGGAGCTGTTTTTT
CDR3: CASSRTGGTSGELFF

size: NA
D: NA
V: TRBV7-2
J: TRBJ2-3
DNA: TGTGCCAGCAGCAGACCGGGACTTACCACAGATACGCAGTATTTT
CDR3: CASSRPGLTTDTQYF

size: NA
D: NA
V: TRBV7-9
J: TRBJ2-7
DNA: TGTGCCAGCAGCTTAGGAATAACAGGGACGGACTACGAGCAGTACTTC
CDR3: CASSLGITGTDYEQYF

size: NA
D: TRBD1
V: TRBV28
J: TRBJ2-7
DNA: TGTGCCAGCAGTTCCGGTTGGGGACAGGGGGCCCACGAGCAGTACTTC
CDR3: CASSSGWGQGAHEQYF

size: NA
D: NA
V: TRBV30
J: TRBJ2-2
DNA: TGTGCCTGGAGTGTTATGGGGGGCACCGGGGAGCTGTTTTTT
CDR3: CAWSVMGGTGELFF

size: NA
D: NA
V: TRBV28
J: TRBJ1-4
DNA: TGTGCCAGCAGTTTGGGCTCCTTGGGGACACCGAATGAAAAACTGTTTTTT
CDR3: CASSLGSLGTPNEKLFF

size: NA
D: TRBD2
V: TRBV7-3
J: TRBJ2-1
DNA: TGTGCCAGCAGCTTAACCCCTAGCGGGGGGGACAATGAGCAGTTCTTC
CDR3: CASSLTPSGGDNEQFF

size: NA
D: TRBD1
V: TRBV6-1
J: TRBJ1-2
DNA: TGTGCCAGCAGTCCCCCGGGACAGGACACCTATGGCTACACCTTC
CDR3: CASSPPGQDTYGYTF

size: once
D: NA
V: TRBV7-9
J: TRBJ1-6
DNA: TGTGCCAGCAGCTTGTTAGGAACAGTATATAATTCACCCCTCCACTTT
CDR3: CASSLLGTVYNSPLHF

size: NA
D: NA
V: TRBV28
J: TRBJ2-4
DNA: TGTGCCAGCAGTTTAAGAGGGGACATGTTGGACATTCAGTACTTC
CDR3: CASSLRGDMLDIQYF

size: NA
D: TRBD2
V: TRBV28
J: TRBJ2-1
DNA: TGTGCCAGCAGCCGCACGGGACTAGCGGGGGGGCAGCGCGAGCAGTTCTTC
CDR3: CASSRTGLAGGQREQFF

size: once
D: TRBD2
V: TRBV7-2
J: TRBJ2-1
DNA: TGTGCCAGCAGTATGGGACTAGCATACAATGAGCAGTTCTTC
CDR3: CASSMGLAYNEQFF

size: NA
D: NA
V: TRBV5-4
J: TRBJ2-3
DNA: TGTGCCAGCAGCCCCCCCCAGCGGCCCACAGATACGCAGTATTTT
CDR3: CASSPPQRPTDTQYF

size: NA
D: TRBD1
V: TRBV6-6
J: TRBJ1-1
DNA: TGTGCCAGCAGTTTCCGGGACAGGGATTCTGAAGCTTTCTTT
CDR3: CASSFRDRDSEAFF

size: NA
D: NA
V: TRBV9
J: TRBJ2-3
DNA: TGTGCCAGCAGCGTTGGACTGGACACAGATACGCAGTATTTT
CDR3: CASSVGLDTDTQYF

size: NA
D: NA
V: TRBV7-9
J: TRBJ2-6
DNA: TGTGCCAGCAGCTTAGGGTTGGCTGGGGCCAACGTCCTGACTTTC
CDR3: CASSLGLAGANVLTF

size: NA
D: TRBD2
V: TRBV4-1
J: TRBJ2-3
DNA: TGCGCCAGCAGCTACGGGGGGGCAGGAGATACGCAGTATTTT
CDR3: CASSYGGAGDTQYF

size: NA
D: NA
V: TRBV18
J: TRBJ1-6
DNA: TGTGCCAGCTCACCCGCACTGACAGCCCCTCTCCACTTT
CDR3: CASSPALTAPLHF

size: NA
D: NA
V: TRBV12-5
J: TRBJ2-6
DNA: TGTGCTAGTGGTTTGGCCGGGACGGGTCGCCCCGGGGCCAACGTCCTGACTTTC
CDR3: CASGLAGTGRPGANVLTF

size: NA
D: TRBD2
V: TRBV5-1
J: TRBJ2-5
DNA: TGCGCCAGCAGCTTGGCCGCTCTAGCGGGAGGAGAGACCCAGTACTTC
CDR3: CASSLAALAGGETQYF

size: NA
D: NA
V: TRBV7-2
J: TRBJ2-1
DNA: TGTGCCAGCAGCCCATTGGGGGCGCCAGTTCGGTCCGGTGAGCAGTTCTTC
CDR3: CASSPLGAPVRSGEQFF

size: NA
D: NA
V: TRBV30
J: TRBJ2-5
DNA: TGTGCCTGGAGTAGGGGACAAGAGACCCAGTACTTC
CDR3: CAWSRGQETQYF

size: NA
D: NA
V: TRBV2
J: TRBJ2-6
DNA: TGTGCCAGCAGTGAACAGGGGCCCCGATCTGGGGCCAACGTCCTGACTTTC
CDR3: CASSEQGPRSGANVLTF

size: NA
D: NA
V: TRBV7-3
J: TRBJ1-1
DNA: TGTGCCAGCAGCATAACAGGGAGGGGAAACACTGAAGCTTTCTTT
CDR3: CASSITGRGNTEAFF

size: NA
D: NA
V: TRBV11-3
J: TRBJ2-3
DNA: TGTGCCAGCAGCCTCGAGGGGGGCACAGATACGCAGTATTTT
CDR3: CASSLEGGTDTQYF

size: NA
D: NA
V: TRBV10-3
J: TRBJ2-7
DNA: TGTGCCATCAGTGAGGCAGGTTACGAGCAGTACTTC
CDR3: CAISEAGYEQYF

size: NA
D: NA
V: TRBV19
J: TRBJ2-1
DNA: TGTGCCAGTAGACCTGGGACCGGAGTATACAATGAGCAGTTCTTC
CDR3: CASRPGTGVYNEQFF

size: NA
D: NA
V: TRBV4-1
J: TRBJ2-3
DNA: TGCGCCAGCAGCCAGGGGCCGGGGGCGCCTCTCACAGATACGCAGTATTTT
CDR3: CASSQGPGAPLTDTQYF

size: NA
D: NA
V: TRBV7-2
J: TRBJ2-7
DNA: TGTGCCAGCAGCTTAGGGCCCGAGTACAGCAGCTCCTACGAGCAGTACTTC
CDR3: CASSLGPEYSSSYEQYF

size: NA
D: NA
V: TRBV7-2
J: TRBJ2-5
DNA: TGTGCCAGCAGCTTCGTCGGGGATTGGCAAGAGACCCAGTACTTC
CDR3: CASSFVGDWQETQYF

size: NA
D: NA
V: TRBV2
J: TRBJ2-2
DNA: TGTGCCAGCAGGGAGGTCCTTAGCACCGGGGAGCTGTTTTTT
CDR3: CASREVLSTGELFF

size: NA
D: NA
V: TRBV6-6
J: TRBJ2-1
DNA: TGTGCCAGCAGCCCTAGGGCAGGGGACCTCAATGAGCAGTTCTTC
CDR3: CASSPRAGDLNEQFF

size: NA
D: NA
V: TRBV4-1
J: TRBJ2-7
DNA: TGCGCCAGCAGCCAAGATCGTCAGGTAACCTACGAGCAGTACTTC
CDR3: CASSQDRQVTYEQYF

size: NA
D: TRBD1
V: TRBV5-1
J: TRBJ2-7
DNA: TGCGCCAGCAGCTTGCTTCCAGGGGGAAACTACGAGCAGTACTTC
CDR3: CASSLLPGGNYEQYF

size: NA
D: NA
V: TRBV6-5
J: TRBJ2-7
DNA: TGTGCCAGCAGCCGGGGGGCAGGGGCCTACGAGCAGTACTTC
CDR3: CASSRGAGAYEQYF

size: NA
D: NA
V: TRBV6-1
J: TRBJ2-3
DNA: TGTGCCAGCAGTCCTGGGGGTGGCACAGATACGCAGTATTTT
CDR3: CASSPGGGTDTQYF

size: NA
D: NA
V: TRBV19
J: TRBJ1-5
DNA: TGTGCCAGTAGTATGGCAGGGCCAAGGAATCAGCCCCAGCATTTT
CDR3: CASSMAGPRNQPQHF

size: NA
D: NA
V: TRBV6-6
J: TRBJ2-2
DNA: TGTGCCAGCAGTTACTCAGGGGAAGGCACCGGGGAGCTGTTTTTT
CDR3: CASSYSGEGTGELFF

size: NA
D: NA
V: TRBV5-1
J: TRBJ2-5
DNA: TGCGCCAGCAGCTTGCCGGCGGAGGGGGAGACCCAGTACTTC
CDR3: CASSLPAEGETQYF